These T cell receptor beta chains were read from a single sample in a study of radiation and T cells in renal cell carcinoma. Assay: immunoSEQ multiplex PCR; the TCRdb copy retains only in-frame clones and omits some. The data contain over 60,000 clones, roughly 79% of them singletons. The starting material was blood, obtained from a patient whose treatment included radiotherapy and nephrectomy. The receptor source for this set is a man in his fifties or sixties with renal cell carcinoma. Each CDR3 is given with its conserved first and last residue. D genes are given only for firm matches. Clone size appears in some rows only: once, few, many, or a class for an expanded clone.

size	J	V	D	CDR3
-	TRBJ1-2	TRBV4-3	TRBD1	CASSQDPGTGDGYTF
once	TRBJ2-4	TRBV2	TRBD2	CASSEELAGLAKNIQYF
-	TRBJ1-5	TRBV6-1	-	CASIYSQPQHF
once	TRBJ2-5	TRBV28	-	CASRVGGETQYF
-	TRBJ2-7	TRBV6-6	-	CACPRPHYEQYF
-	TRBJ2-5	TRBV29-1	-	CSVGGLRQQETQYF
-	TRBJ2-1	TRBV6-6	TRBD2	CASSYFGLAEQFF
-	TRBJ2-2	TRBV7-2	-	CASSLRYNTGELFF
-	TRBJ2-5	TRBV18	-	CASSQPYPSLQETQYF
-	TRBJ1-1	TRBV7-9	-	CASSLAVGWTEAFF
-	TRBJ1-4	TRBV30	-	CAWSFGGEGEKLFF
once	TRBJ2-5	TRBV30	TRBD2	CAWSASGGVEETQYF
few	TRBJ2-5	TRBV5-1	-	CASSPRGAVQETQYF
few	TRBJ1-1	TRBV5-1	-	CASSPREGGNTEAFF